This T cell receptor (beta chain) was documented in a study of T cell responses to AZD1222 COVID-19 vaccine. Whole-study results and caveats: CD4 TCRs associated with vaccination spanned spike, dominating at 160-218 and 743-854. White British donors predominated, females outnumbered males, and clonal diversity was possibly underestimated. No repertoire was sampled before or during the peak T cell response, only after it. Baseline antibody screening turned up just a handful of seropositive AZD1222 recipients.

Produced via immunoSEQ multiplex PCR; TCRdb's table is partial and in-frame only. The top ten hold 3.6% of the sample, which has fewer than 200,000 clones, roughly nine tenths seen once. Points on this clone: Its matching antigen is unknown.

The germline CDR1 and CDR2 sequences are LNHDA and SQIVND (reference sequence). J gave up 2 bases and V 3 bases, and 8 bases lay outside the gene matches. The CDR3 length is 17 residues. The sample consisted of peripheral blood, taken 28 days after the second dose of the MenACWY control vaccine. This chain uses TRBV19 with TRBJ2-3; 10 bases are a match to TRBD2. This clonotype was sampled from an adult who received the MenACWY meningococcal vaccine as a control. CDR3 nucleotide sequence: TGTGCCAGTAGTATGGGTCGACTAGCGGGCTTCACAGATACGCAGTATTTT. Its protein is CASSMGRLAGFTDTQYF. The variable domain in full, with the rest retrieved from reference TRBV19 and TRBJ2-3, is DGGITQSPKYLFRKEGQNVTLSCEQNLNHDAMYWYRQDPGQGLRLIYYSQIVNDFQKGDIAEGYSVSREKKESFPLTVTSAQKNPTAFYLCASSMGRLAGFTDTQYFGPGTRLTVL.